This T cell receptor beta chain was profiled in a study of spatial heterogeneity in lung cancer. In the study overall: Beta-chain sequences were consistently detected more often than alpha-chain sequences. The mean occurrence of each unique TCR and UMI combination in raw reads exceeded eight. Points from the study as a whole: Blood contained ubiquitous expanded tumor TCRs more at resection than at follow-up.

This clonotype was seen repeatedly, ten times or more. Its specificity is not known. The CDR3 is made up of 13 amino acids. Germline trimming cut 7 bases from V and 6 bases from J; bases unmatched to any gene: 10. The germline V gene encodes CDR1 SQVTM and CDR2 ANQGSEA. The time point denotes: sample taken at primary tumor resection. In each case, whole RNA from tumor, nontumor lung or frozen PBMC was sequenced unsorted. The donors, about 74 patients with untreated early-stage non-small cell lung cancer, provided the samples. TCRdb independently ran MiXCR on the 5' RACE reads; one entry per CDR3 protein. Here the sample spans tens of thousands of distinct CDR3 sequences, roughly 4.6% being singletons.

This TCR was sampled from a male donor with early-stage non-small cell lung cancer. The sequencing used PBMCs, collected at surgery. The chain couples TRBV29-1 to TRBJ2-7, with 9 bases matching TRBD1. CDR3 nucleotides: TGCAGCGCACGGACAGGGGCAGCGACCGAGCAGTACTTC. Translation: CSARTGAATEQYF.